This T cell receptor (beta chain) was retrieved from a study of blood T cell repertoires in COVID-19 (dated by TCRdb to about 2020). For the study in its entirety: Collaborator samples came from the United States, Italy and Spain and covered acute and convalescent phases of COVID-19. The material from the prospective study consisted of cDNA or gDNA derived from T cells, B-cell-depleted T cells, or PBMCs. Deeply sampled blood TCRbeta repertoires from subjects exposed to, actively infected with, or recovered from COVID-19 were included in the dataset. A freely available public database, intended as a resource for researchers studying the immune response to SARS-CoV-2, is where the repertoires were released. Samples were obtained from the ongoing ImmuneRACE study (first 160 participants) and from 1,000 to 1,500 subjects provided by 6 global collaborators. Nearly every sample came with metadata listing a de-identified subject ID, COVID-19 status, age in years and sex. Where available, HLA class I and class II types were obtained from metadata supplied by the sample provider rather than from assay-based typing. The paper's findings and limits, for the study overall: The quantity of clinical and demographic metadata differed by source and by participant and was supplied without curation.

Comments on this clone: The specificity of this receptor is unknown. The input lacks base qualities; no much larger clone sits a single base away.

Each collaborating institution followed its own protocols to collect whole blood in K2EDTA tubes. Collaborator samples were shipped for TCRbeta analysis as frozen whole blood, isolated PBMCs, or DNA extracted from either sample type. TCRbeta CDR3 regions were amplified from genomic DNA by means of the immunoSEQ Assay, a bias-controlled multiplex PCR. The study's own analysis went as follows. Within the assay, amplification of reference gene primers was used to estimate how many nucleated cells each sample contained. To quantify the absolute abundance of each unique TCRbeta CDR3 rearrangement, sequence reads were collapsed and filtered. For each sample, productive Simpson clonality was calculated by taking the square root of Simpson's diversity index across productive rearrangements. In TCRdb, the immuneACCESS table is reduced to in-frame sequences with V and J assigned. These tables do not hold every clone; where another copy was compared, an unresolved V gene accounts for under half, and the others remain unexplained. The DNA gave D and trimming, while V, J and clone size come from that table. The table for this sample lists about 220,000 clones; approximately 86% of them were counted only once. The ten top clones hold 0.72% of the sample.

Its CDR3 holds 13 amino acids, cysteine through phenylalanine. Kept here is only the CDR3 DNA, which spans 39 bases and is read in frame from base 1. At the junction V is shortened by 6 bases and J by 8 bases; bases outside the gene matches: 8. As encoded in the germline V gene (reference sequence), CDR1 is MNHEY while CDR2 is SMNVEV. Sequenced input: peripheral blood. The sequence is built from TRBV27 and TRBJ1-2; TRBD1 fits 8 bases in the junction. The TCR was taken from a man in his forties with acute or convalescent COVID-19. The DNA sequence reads TGTGCCAGCAGCCTCGGACAGGGAGGAGGCTACACCTTC. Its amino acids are CASSLGQGGGYTF.